This note documents a single T cell receptor (beta chain) sequence. Its antigen is not identified. Trimming stripped 5 bases from V and 2 bases from J, with 14 bases between. This CDR3 comprises 15 residues. The germline V gene encodes CDR1 SEHNR and CDR2 FQNEAQ (reference sequence). The sample originates from a study of graft-versus-host responses after intestinal transplantation. Clones were sequenced by immunoSEQ multiplex PCR, and TCRdb holds only the in-frame ones, with some missing. The repertoire holds about 92,000 clones, with about nine tenths as singletons. The V gene is TRBV7-9, the J gene TRBJ2-3, with a possible D match to TRBD2 (6 bases). The receptor was derived from a human donor who received an intestinal transplant. Sequencing used unstimulated CD8+ T cells sorted from spleen or lymph node cells, obtained before intestinal transplant. The CDR3 DNA follows: TGTGCCAGCAGCCCGGGGGAGGCCCCCACAGATACGCAGTATTTT. Translation: CASSPGEAPTDTQYF.